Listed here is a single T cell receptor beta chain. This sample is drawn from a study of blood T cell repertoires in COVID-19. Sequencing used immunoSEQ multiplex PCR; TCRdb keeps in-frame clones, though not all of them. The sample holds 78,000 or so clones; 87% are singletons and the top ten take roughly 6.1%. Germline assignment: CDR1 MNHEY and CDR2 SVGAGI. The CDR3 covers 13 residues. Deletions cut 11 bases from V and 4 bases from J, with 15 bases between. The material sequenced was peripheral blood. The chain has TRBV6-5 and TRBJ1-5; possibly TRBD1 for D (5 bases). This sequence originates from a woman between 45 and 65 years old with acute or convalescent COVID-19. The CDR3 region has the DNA TGTGCCGTGGGGCGGGGTATTAATCAGCCCCAGCATTTT. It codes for CAVGRGINQPQHF.